The 3 T cell receptor beta chains reported below all come from one sample, sequenced in a study of T cell repertoires in aging, cancer and after chemotherapy. TCR beta rearrangements were amplified from peripheral blood genomic DNA. TRB rearrangements spanning V, D and J were amplified using mixed TRB-A/B primers. TCRdb ran MiXCR on the multiplex PCR reads and lists one entry per CDR3 protein. Of about 10,000 distinct CDR3 sequences in the sample, around 38% were seen once. Sequencing input: blood. Receptors were obtained from a human donor in good health.

The chain recombines TRBV6-5 with TRBJ2-2, with 10 bases fitting TRBD2. This CDR3 has 16 residues. Looked up from germline, CDR1 is MNHEY and CDR2 is SVGAGI. The V gene end was trimmed by 0 bases and the J gene end by 8 bases; junction bases not matched to a gene: 6. The CDR3 coding sequence is TGTGCCAGCAGTTACTCGAACCTAGCGGGGGCTGGGGAGCTGTTTTTT. It codes for CASSYSNLAGAGELFF.

V and J are TRBV20-1 and TRBJ2-5; D may be TRBD1 (5 bases). This CDR3 comprises 14 residues. Per the germline V gene, CDR1 is DFQATT and CDR2 is SNEGSKA (reference sequence). Between the trimmed V and J ends, which lost 0 bases and 5 bases, there was a span of 13 bases. CDR3 residues: CSARDGQGTETQYF. In DNA form, the CDR3 reads TGCAGTGCTAGAGATGGGCAGGGCACGGAGACCCAGTACTTC.

The chain links TRBV7-9 to TRBJ1-2; 7 positions match TRBD1. This CDR3 has 15 amino acids. V shed 2 bases and J 7 bases; nucleotides not matched to a gene: 10. The germline CDR1 and CDR2 sequences are SEHNR and FQNEAQ (reference sequence). CDR3 nucleotide sequence: TGTGCCAGCAGCTTAACCGACAGGGCCGACGGTGGCTACACCTTC. This codes for CASSLTDRADGGYTF.